The text below deals with one T cell receptor (beta chain). No antigen is known for it. This specimen belongs to a study of graft-versus-host responses after intestinal transplantation. Whole-study context: Each transplant was multivisceral, liver-intestinal, or isolated intestinal. All recipients were given anti-thymocyte globulin induction, and tacrolimus and steroids were then administered for around three years.

Profiled with immunoSEQ multiplex PCR; TCRdb holds only in-frame clones, not every one. Here the sample spans around 96,000 clones, 90% to 95% being singletons. Notes on the study in general: There were GvH clones found in recipient marrow, and some of them appeared first in ileum or blood. Across patients carrying graft-donor T cell macrochimerism, allografts held high graft-versus-host to host-versus-graft clonal ratios.

V lost 5 bases to trimming and J lost 0 bases, with 9 bases between them. Germline CDR1 reads SGHRS; CDR2 reads YFSETQ. The CDR3 contains 13 residues. This clonotype was sampled from a human donor who received an intestinal transplant. The chain couples TRBV5-1 to TRBJ2-7; D may be TRBD2 (6 bases). This specimen consisted of unstimulated CD4+ T cells sorted from spleen or lymph node cells, obtained before intestinal transplant. CDR3 loop: CASRLGGSYEQYF. In DNA, the CDR3 is TGCGCCAGCAGGCTGGGGGGCTCCTACGAGCAGTACTTC.